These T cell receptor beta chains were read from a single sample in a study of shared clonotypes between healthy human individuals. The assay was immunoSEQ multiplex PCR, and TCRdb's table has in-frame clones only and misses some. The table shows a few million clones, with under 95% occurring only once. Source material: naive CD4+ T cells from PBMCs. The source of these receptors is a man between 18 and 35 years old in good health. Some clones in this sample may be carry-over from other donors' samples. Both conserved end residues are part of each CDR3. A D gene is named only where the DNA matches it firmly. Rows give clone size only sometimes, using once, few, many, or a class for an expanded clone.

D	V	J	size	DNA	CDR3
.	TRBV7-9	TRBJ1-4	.	TGTGCCAGCAGCTTAGTAGGGCAGATTAATGAAAAACTGTTTTTT	CASSLVGQINEKLFF
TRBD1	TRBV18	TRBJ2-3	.	TGTGCCAGCTCACCGGGACAGGGCCCCACAGATACGCAGTATTTT	CASSPGQGPTDTQYF
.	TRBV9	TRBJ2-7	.	TGTGCCAGCAGCCTCCACGCGGACACTTCCTACGAGCAGTACTTC	CASSLHADTSYEQYF
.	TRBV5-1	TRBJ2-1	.	TGCGCCAGCAGCTTTAGAGGGATGGAGGATGAGCAGTTCTTC	CASSFRGMEDEQFF
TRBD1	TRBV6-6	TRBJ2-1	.	TGTGCCAGCATCAGTTCCGGGACAGGGCCTTATAATGAGCAGTTCTTC	CASISSGTGPYNEQFF
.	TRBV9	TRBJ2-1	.	TGTGCCAGCAGCTTTGACCCATCCCCTTACAATGAGCAGTTCTTC	CASSFDPSPYNEQFF
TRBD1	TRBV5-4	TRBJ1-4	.	TGTGCCAGCAGCTTGCAGGGGGCGAGTGAAAAACTGTTTTTT	CASSLQGASEKLFF
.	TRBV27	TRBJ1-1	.	TGTGCCAGCAGTTTTAAGGACACTGAAGCTTTCTTT	CASSFKDTEAFF
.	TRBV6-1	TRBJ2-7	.	TGTGCCAGCAGCAGAGGCCGGGACATGAGCTACGAGCAGTACTTC	CASSRGRDMSYEQYF
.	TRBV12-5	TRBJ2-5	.	TGTGCTAGTGGTCCGGGTGGGGGGCGAGAGACCCAGTACTTC	CASGPGGGRETQYF
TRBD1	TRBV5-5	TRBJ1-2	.	TGTGCCAGCAGCTTGGGCGTCAGGGGGTTCTATGGCTACACCTTC	CASSLGVRGFYGYTF
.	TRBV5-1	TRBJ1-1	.	TGCGCCAGCAGCTTGGAGCCTTTACAGGGCCTGAACACTGAAGCTTTCTTT	CASSLEPLQGLNTEAFF
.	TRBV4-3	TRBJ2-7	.	TGCGCCAGCAGCCGAAAAAGAGGGGGAGGGCCGGTCGGACTCGAGCAGTACTTC	CASSRKRGGGPVGLEQYF
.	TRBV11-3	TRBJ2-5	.	TGTGCCAGCAGCTTTACCCCTGGGGGGACCCAGTACTTC	CASSFTPGGTQYF
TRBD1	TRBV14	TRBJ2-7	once	TGTGCCAGCAGCCAAGAATGGCAGGGGGCTTACGAGCAGTACTTC	CASSQEWQGAYEQYF
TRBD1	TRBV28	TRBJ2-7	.	TGTGCCAGCAGCCAAGGCGGGCAGGGGGCGATCGAGCAGTACTTC	CASSQGGQGAIEQYF
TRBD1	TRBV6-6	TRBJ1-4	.	TGTGCCAGCAGCCCAACAGGGGCGGTTCGAGAAAAACTGTTTTTT	CASSPTGAVREKLFF
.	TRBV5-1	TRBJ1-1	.	TGCGCCAGCCTTGACTACTCGGACAGAAACACTGAAGCTTTCTTT	CASLDYSDRNTEAFF
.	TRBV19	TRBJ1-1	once	TGTGCCAGTAGTGGGGGGCCCCGCACTGAAGCTTTCTTT	CASSGGPRTEAFF
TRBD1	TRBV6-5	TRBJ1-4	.	TGTGCCAGCAGTTCTCCGGGGACAGGGAATGAAAAACTGTTTTTT	CASSSPGTGNEKLFF
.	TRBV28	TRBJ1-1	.	TGTGCCAGCAGTGATACTATGAACACTGAAGCTTTCTTT	CASSDTMNTEAFF
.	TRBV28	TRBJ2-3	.	TGTGCCAGCATCGGGCCGGGCACAGATACGCAGTATTTT	CASIGPGTDTQYF
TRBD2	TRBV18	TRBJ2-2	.	TGTGCCAGCTCACCCACTAGCGCCGGGGAGCTGTTTTTT	CASSPTSAGELFF
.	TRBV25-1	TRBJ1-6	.	TGTGCCAGCAGTGAATCAAGGGGGTGGAATTCACCCCTCCACTTT	CASSESRGWNSPLHF
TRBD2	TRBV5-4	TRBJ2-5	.	TGTGCCAGCAGCAATCTAGCGGCCGTCGGGGAGACCCAGTACTTC	CASSNLAAVGETQYF
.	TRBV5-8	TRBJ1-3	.	TGTGCCAGCAGCCTCGGGACCTCTGGCTCTGGAAACACCATATATTTT	CASSLGTSGSGNTIYF
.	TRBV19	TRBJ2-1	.	TGTGCCAGTAGGGCCAGGGGGACTCCGAGCTCCTACAATGAGCAGTTCTTC	CASRARGTPSSYNEQFF
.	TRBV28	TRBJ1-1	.	TGTGCCAGCAGACCCGGGACGGTGAACACTGAAGCTTTCTTT	CASRPGTVNTEAFF
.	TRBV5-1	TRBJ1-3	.	TGCGCCAGCAGCTTGGGGCTGCCCTCTGGAAACACCATATATTTT	CASSLGLPSGNTIYF
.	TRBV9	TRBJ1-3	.	TGTGCCAGCAGCGTAGAGGGAGGGAGAAACACCATATATTTT	CASSVEGGRNTIYF
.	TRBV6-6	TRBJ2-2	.	TGTGCCAGCAGCGAACGGGACACCGGGGAGCTGTTTTTT	CASSERDTGELFF
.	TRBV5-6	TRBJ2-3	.	TGTGCCAGCAGCTTGGCCGCTTTCCCCACCCAGGATACGCAGTATTTT	CASSLAAFPTQDTQYF
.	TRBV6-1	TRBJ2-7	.	TGTGCCAGCATAGGGACCTCCTACGAGCAGTACTTC	CASIGTSYEQYF
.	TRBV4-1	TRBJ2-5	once	TGCGCCAGCAGCCAAGATAGGGGTATAAGCGTTGAGACCCAGTACTTC	CASSQDRGISVETQYF
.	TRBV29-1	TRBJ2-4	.	TGCAGCGTTGCGGAGACAGAAAAAAACATTCAGTACTTC	CSVAETEKNIQYF
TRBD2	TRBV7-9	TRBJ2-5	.	TGTGCCAGCAGCTTAGGACTAGCGGAAAAAGAGACCCAGTACTTC	CASSLGLAEKETQYF
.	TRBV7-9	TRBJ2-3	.	TGTGCCAGCAGCCCAGGGGGGAGCACAGATACGCAGTATTTT	CASSPGGSTDTQYF
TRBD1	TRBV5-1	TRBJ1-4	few	TGCGCCAGCAGCATGGGACCTCGGACAGGGGATAATGAAAAACTGTTTTTT	CASSMGPRTGDNEKLFF
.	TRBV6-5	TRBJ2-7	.	TGTGCCAGCAGTTATGGGACGGAAACTACCTACGAGCAGTACTTC	CASSYGTETTYEQYF
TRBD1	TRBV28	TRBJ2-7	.	TGTGCCAGCGGCCCCCTTCCGGGACAGGGGAGCTACGAGCAGTACTTC	CASGPLPGQGSYEQYF
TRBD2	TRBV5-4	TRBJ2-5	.	TGTGCCAGCAGCTTGGCTAGCGGGAGTGTGACCCAGTACTTC	CASSLASGSVTQYF
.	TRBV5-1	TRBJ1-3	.	TGCGCCAGCAGCTTGGCCGGGGTCTCTGGAAACACCATATATTTT	CASSLAGVSGNTIYF
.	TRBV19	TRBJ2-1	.	TGTGCCAGTAGTATCGTCAGGGCTTCTGAGCAGTTCTTC	CASSIVRASEQFF
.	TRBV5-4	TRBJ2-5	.	TGTGCCAGCAGTACAGAAGAGACCCAGTACTTC	CASSTEETQYF
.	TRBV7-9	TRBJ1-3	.	TGTGCCAGCAGCTTAGCCAGGACGAACTCTGGAAACACCATATATTTT	CASSLARTNSGNTIYF
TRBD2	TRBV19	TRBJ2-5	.	TGTGCCAGTAGTCGGACTAGCGGGAGTCCGGGGCGAGAGACCCAGTACTTC	CASSRTSGSPGRETQYF
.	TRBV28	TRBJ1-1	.	TGTGCCCCCGTTTTGGGGGGCTCAACGGGGAACACTGAAGCTTTCTTT	CAPVLGGSTGNTEAFF
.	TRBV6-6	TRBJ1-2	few	TGTGCCAGCAGTGTCCCCAGTTTTGGCTACACCTTC	CASSVPSFGYTF
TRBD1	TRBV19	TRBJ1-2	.	TGTGCCAGTAGTACAGGGGACAGGGGAAACTATGGCTACACCTTC	CASSTGDRGNYGYTF
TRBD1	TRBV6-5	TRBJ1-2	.	TGTGCCAGCAGGGGAACTACAGGGGGCTATGGCTACACCTTC	CASRGTTGGYGYTF
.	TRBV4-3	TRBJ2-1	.	TGCGCCAGCAGCCAAGAAAGGGGAAATACTGAGCAGTTCTTC	CASSQERGNTEQFF
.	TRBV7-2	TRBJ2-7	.	TGTGCCAGCAGCTTTATTCTCAACGAGCAGTACTTC	CASSFILNEQYF
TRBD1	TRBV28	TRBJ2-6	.	TGTGCCACCCGCCCGGGACAGGGGGCGCTTGGGGCCAACGTCCTGACTTTC	CATRPGQGALGANVLTF
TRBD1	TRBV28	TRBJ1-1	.	TGTGCCAGCGGGACCCCCCCCGGACAGGGAATAGCTGAAGCTTTCTTT	CASGTPPGQGIAEAFF
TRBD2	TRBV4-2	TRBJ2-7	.	TGTGCCAGCAGCCAAGATCGACTAGCGGCCTCCTACGAGCAGTACTTC	CASSQDRLAASYEQYF
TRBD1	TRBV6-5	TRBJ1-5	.	TGTGCCAGCAGTTACTCGGGACAGGGACATCAGCCCCAGCATTTT	CASSYSGQGHQPQHF
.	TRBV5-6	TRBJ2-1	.	TGTGCCAGCAGCTTCCCCTCGACTAGTCCCTCGGGTGAGCAGTTCTTC	CASSFPSTSPSGEQFF
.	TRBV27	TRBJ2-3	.	TGTGCCAGCAGTGCTAACTCCCCCGGGACCCGGGGGGCCCCCGGGACAGATACGCAGTATTTT	CASSANSPGTRGAPGTDTQYF
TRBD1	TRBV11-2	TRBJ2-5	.	TGTGCCAGCAGCCGGGGACAGTCTCAAGAGACCCAGTACTTC	CASSRGQSQETQYF